This is a list of T cell receptor beta chains from one sample in a study of T cells in Graves' hyperthyroidism and ophthalmopathy. MiXCR was run by TCRdb on the multiplex PCR reads, yielding one entry per CDR3 protein. Among around 600,000 distinct CDR3 sequences listed, approximately 15% were seen once. Specimen: blood. The source is a woman aged 25 to 39 with Graves' hyperthyroidism. CDR3s include the opening cysteine and the closing phenylalanine or tryptophan. D genes are given only for firm matches. The size of a clone is reported for some rows only, either as once, few or many, or as a class for expanded clones.

size	D	V	J	DNA	CDR3
few	TRBD2	TRBV4-3	TRBJ2-4	TGCGCCAGCAGCCAAGAACTAGCGGGGAACATTCAGTACTTC	CASSQELAGNIQYF
.	TRBD1	TRBV6-9	TRBJ2-5	TGTGCCAGCAGTTCCGGGACAGGCCAAGAGACCCGGTACTTC	CASSSGTGQETRYF
many	.	TRBV3-1	TRBJ1-5	TGTGCCAGCAGCCAAGAGAACAATCAGCCCCAGCATTTT	CASSQENNQPQHF
many	.	TRBV28	TRBJ2-7	TGTGCCAGCAGTGCCAATTACGAGCAGTACTTC	CASSANYEQYF
many	TRBD2	TRBV9	TRBJ2-3	TGTGCCAGCAGCTCTAGGGAGCGGGACACAGATACGCAGTATTTT	CASSSRERDTDTQYF
many	.	TRBV7-2	TRBJ2-5	TGTGCCAGCAGCTTCTATCAGGGGGGGGAGACCCAGTACTTC	CASSFYQGGETQYF
few	.	TRBV5-5	TRBJ2-2	TGTGCCAGCAGCTTGAAGTTGGGCGGGGAGCTGTTTTTT	CASSLKLGGELFF
many	.	TRBV7-3	TRBJ2-7	TGTGCCAGCAGCCCGGGGGGCCCGCGGGAGCAGTACTTC	CASSPGGPREQYF
many	.	TRBV20-1	TRBJ2-1	TGCAGTGCTAGAGGAAACAGAGACAGCTCCTACAATGAGCAGTTCTTC	CSARGNRDSSYNEQFF
few	TRBD1	TRBV2	TRBJ2-1	TGTGCCAGCACCTTAGGACAGGGGGCGTACAATGAGCAGTTCTTC	CASTLGQGAYNEQFF
.	.	TRBV10-2	TRBJ2-5	TGCGCCAGCAGTGAGTCATGGGACAATCAAGAGACCCAGTACTTC	CASSESWDNQETQYF
few	.	TRBV20-1	TRBJ2-4	TGCAGTGCTAGAGATCTCGGGGGTCTAGCCAAAAACATTCAGTACTTC	CSARDLGGLAKNIQYF
many	.	TRBV6-1	TRBJ2-7	TGTGCCAGCAGACGGACAGTTATCTCCTACGAGCAGTACTTC	CASRRTVISYEQYF
.	.	TRBV4-1	TRBJ1-4	TGCGCCAGCAGCCCTTTAAGAAACCGGGACAACGGAGGAAAACTGTTTTTT	CASSPLRNRDNGGKLFF
.	.	TRBV6-2/TRBV6-3	TRBJ2-5	TGTGCCAGCAAAATTAGGTTTCCAGAGACCCAGTACTTC	CASKIRFPETQYF
many	.	TRBV2	TRBJ1-1	TGTGCCAGCAGGGAGACAGTCACTGAAGCTTTCTTT	CASRETVTEAFF
few	.	TRBV9	TRBJ2-5	TGTGCCAGCAGCGTAGGAGGGGGAGAGACCCAGTACTTC	CASSVGGGETQYF
.	.	TRBV29-1	TRBJ1-1	TGCAGCGTCGCTCCGGTAGGTGAAGACGCTGAAGCTTTCTTT	CSVAPVGEDAEAFF
few	TRBD2	TRBV9	TRBJ2-2	TGTGCCAGCAGCGTAGAGGCGGGAGGGCCTTATGTATCCGGGGAGCTGTTTTTT	CASSVEAGGPYVSGELFF
many	.	TRBV30	TRBJ2-7	TGTGCCTGGAGTTGGGGAACCCCCGAGCAGTACTTC	CAWSWGTPEQYF
.	TRBD1	TRBV6-1	TRBJ2-2	TGTGCCAGCAGCTCCGAGACAGGGGTCAACGGCGGGGAGCTGTTTTTT	CASSSETGVNGGELFF
many	.	TRBV7-2	TRBJ2-5	TGTGCCAGCAGCTTAGGACTATCCCAAGTGACCCAGTACTTC	CASSLGLSQVTQYF
many	.	TRBV29-1	TRBJ1-2	TGCAGCGTTGAAGGGACTCCCGAATCTGTGGATGGCTACACCTTC	CSVEGTPESVDGYTF
few	.	TRBV20-1	TRBJ1-4	TGCAGTGCTAGGAGGGGGGCAGTTAATGAAAAACTGTTTTTT	CSARRGAVNEKLFF
once	.	TRBV28	TRBJ1-1	TGTGCCAGCAGTTTAGGGACCCTGAACGCTGAAGCTTTCTTT	CASSLGTLNAEAFF
.	TRBD2	TRBV29-1	TRBJ2-7	TGCAGCGTAGGGGGACTAGCATGGAACGAGCAGTACTTC	CSVGGLAWNEQYF
many	.	TRBV27	TRBJ2-1	TGTGCCAGCAGTTCAGGGGCCAGCTCCTACAATGAGCAGTTCTTC	CASSSGASSYNEQFF
few	TRBD1	TRBV9	TRBJ2-7	TGTGCCAGCAGCGCCCAACCGGGACAGGGCTACGAGCAGTACTTC	CASSAQPGQGYEQYF
.	.	TRBV24-1	TRBJ2-3	TGTGCCACCAGTGATCCCCTGAGGACGGGAGTACCTTATACGCAGTATTTT	CATSDPLRTGVPYTQYF
many	TRBD2	TRBV7-2	TRBJ2-7	TGTGCCAGCAGCTTATCTAGCGGGGCTTACGACGAGCAGTACTTC	CASSLSSGAYDEQYF
few	.	TRBV20-1	TRBJ1-2	TGCAGTGCTCGAAACTGGCAGGGCGGCGGTACTGATGGCTACACCTTC	CSARNWQGGGTDGYTF
once	TRBD1	TRBV5-1	TRBJ2-1	TGCGCCAGCAGCTTGGCGGGACAGGGGCTCAATGAGCAGTTCTTC	CASSLAGQGLNEQFF
.	.	TRBV7-9	TRBJ2-1	TGTGCCAGCAGCCATAGTTGGTTCGGGAAAAGGAATGAGCAGTTCTTC	CASSHSWFGKRNEQFF
.	.	TRBV12-5	TRBJ2-5	TGTGCTAGTGGTTTGAGAGAGACCCAGTACTTC	CASGLRETQYF
few	.	TRBV6-1	TRBJ1-2	TGTGCCAGCAGGAAGGAGCGAGGTGGCTATGGCTACACCTTC	CASRKERGGYGYTF
many	.	TRBV9	TRBJ2-7	TGTGCCAGCAGCGTAGAAGGGCTTGCGGGTGAGCAGTACTTC	CASSVEGLAGEQYF
many	.	TRBV6-1	TRBJ1-1	TGTGCCAGCAGATTCGACAGAAACACTGAAGCTTTCTTT	CASRFDRNTEAFF
.	.	TRBV7-9	TRBJ2-3	TGTGCCAGCTCTATAACGGGATATACGCAGTATTTT	CASSITGYTQYF
.	.	TRBV12-5	TRBJ2-3	TGTGCTAGTGGTTTGTGGGCGGAGGCCACTAGCACAGATACGCAGTATTTT	CASGLWAEATSTDTQYF
few	TRBD2	TRBV27	TRBJ2-1	TGTGCCAGCAGTTTATCAGCGGGAGTTCTTGGTGAGCAGTTCTTC	CASSLSAGVLGEQFF
many	TRBD2	TRBV5-5	TRBJ2-1	TGTGCCAGCAGCTTGTCGATGGGACTAGCGGGAACGAATGAGCAGTTCTTC	CASSLSMGLAGTNEQFF
.	.	TRBV3-1	TRBJ2-2	TGTGCCAGCAGCCAGACAGCCGGGACTGTGAACACCGGGGAGCTGTTTTTT	CASSQTAGTVNTGELFF
once	.	TRBV12-3/TRBV12-4	TRBJ1-1	TGTGCCAGCAGTGGTCCCGGGACGAAAGGGGCTGAAGCTTTCTTT	CASSGPGTKGAEAFF
many	TRBD1	TRBV30	TRBJ2-1	TGTGCCTGGAGGACAGGGCTGGTTCGCAATGAGCAGTTCTTC	CAWRTGLVRNEQFF
many	TRBD1	TRBV7-3	TRBJ2-7	TGTGCCAGCAGCTTGACCGGGACAGGGGGCTACGAGCAGTACTTC	CASSLTGTGGYEQYF
many	.	TRBV11-3	TRBJ2-1	TGTGCCAGCAGCCGAGACCAGCAGCGGAATGAGCAGTTCTTC	CASSRDQQRNEQFF
many	TRBD1	TRBV12-3/TRBV12-4	TRBJ1-3	TGTGCCAGCAGGGGACAGGCGATTGGAAACACCATATATTTT	CASRGQAIGNTIYF
many	TRBD2	TRBV3-1	TRBJ2-3	TGTGCCAGCAGCCCTTTAGCGGGAACCGGAGGTACGCAGTATTTT	CASSPLAGTGGTQYF
.	TRBD2	TRBV19	TRBJ2-7	TGTGCCAGTAGTAGACTAGCGGGAGCCCACGAGCAGTACTTC	CASSRLAGAHEQYF
few	.	TRBV10-1	TRBJ2-1	TGCGCCAGCAGTGAGTCAAGGCTAGCCAGTGAGCAGTTCTTC	CASSESRLASEQFF
many	.	TRBV2	TRBJ2-7	TGTGCCAGCAGCCGGTCAGCCACCTACGAGCAGTACTTC	CASSRSATYEQYF
.	.	TRBV12-3/TRBV12-4	TRBJ1-4	TGTGCCAGCGGGGTCCTTAATGAAAAACTGTCTTTT	CASGVLNEKLSF
many	TRBD1	TRBV20-1	TRBJ2-7	TGCAGTGCTAGAGGTTGGACAGGGAGAGTGATGGGCTACGAGCAGTACTTC	CSARGWTGRVMGYEQYF
.	TRBD2	TRBV10-3	TRBJ2-1	TGTGCCATCAGTGAGTCGATTAGCGGGATCTACAATGAGCAGTTCTTC	CAISESISGIYNEQFF